These 4 T cell receptor beta chains were sequenced from one sample in a study of blood T cell repertoires in COVID-19. The repertoire was sequenced with immunoSEQ multiplex PCR; TCRdb's copy has only in-frame clones and lacks some. The sample records about 240,000 clones, about 80% being singletons. The sample comprised peripheral blood. The receptors were gathered from a woman older than 75 with acute or convalescent COVID-19.

The J gene is TRBJ2-7, the V gene TRBV10-3, with TRBD1 matching 7 bases. The CDR3 length is 13 residues. The trim removed 4 bases at V and 6 bases at J, leaving 6 bases unmatched. Germline V gene sequence: CDR1 ENHRY, CDR2 SYGVKD. The CDR3: CAISGGRGSEQYF. DNA for the CDR3: TGTGCCATCAGTGGAGGCAGGGGGAGCGAGCAGTACTTC.

This chain uses TRBV9 with TRBJ1-1; possible D gene TRBD1, 5 bases. The germline V gene has CDR1 SGDLS and CDR2 YYNGEE. The CDR3 is 13 residues long. The ends were cut back, 4 bases at V and 5 bases at J, with 12 bases in the middle. The DNA of the CDR3 is TGTGCCAGCAGCTATACTGGGGGGACTGAAGCTTTCTTT. Translated, it gives CASSYTGGTEAFF.

V is TRBV19 and J is TRBJ2-5; D possibly corresponds to TRBD1 (6 bases). In germline, CDR1 is LNHDA, CDR2 SQIVND (reference sequence). The CDR3 is 14 residues long. V was cut by 3 bases and J by 7 bases, with 15 bases left in between. In DNA, the CDR3 is TGTGCCAGTAGTATGAGGGGGACCGAAGGGACCCAGTACTTC. Protein: CASSMRGTEGTQYF.

CDR3 residues: CASSPGLRNEKLFF. CDR3 nucleotides: TGTGCCAGCAGCCCCGGTCTGCGGAATGAAAAACTGTTTTTT. The gene calls are TRBV5-4 and TRBJ1-4; D is unresolved. This CDR3 region has 14 residues. Germline-derived CDR1 and CDR2 are SGHNT and YYREEE (reference sequence). The V gene lost 4 bases and the J gene lost 5 bases, with 12 bases spanning the gap.